This entry features one T cell receptor beta chain sequence. V lost 7 bases, J lost 6 bases, and 4 bases stayed unmatched. CDR1 and CDR2 from the germline V gene are SQVTM and ANQGSEA. This CDR3 is 11 amino acids long. The assay was immunoSEQ multiplex PCR, and TCRdb's table has in-frame clones only and misses some. The table records roughly 100,000 clones, 70% to 90% of them present only once. The entry originates in a study of blood T cell repertoires in COVID-19. About the study: Nucleic acid was either cDNA or gDNA, and it came from T cells, B-cell-depleted T cells, or PBMCs.

Material for sequencing was peripheral blood. The sequence was collected from a man aged 45 to 65 in a cohort sampled during active COVID-19. This chain connects TRBV29-1 to TRBJ1-1; 8 bases map to TRBD1. The CDR3 sequence is CSAIRGPEAFF. The CDR3, as DNA: TGCAGCGCGATCAGGGGGCCTGAAGCTTTCTTT.